Following are 27 T cell receptor beta chains from one sample sequenced in a study of T cell responses to AZD1222 COVID-19 vaccine. Clones were sequenced by immunoSEQ multiplex PCR, and TCRdb holds only the in-frame ones, with some missing. There are over 100,000 clones in the sample; more than 75% occur only once, and approximately 3.5% lies in the top ten. The sequences come from peripheral blood, collected on day 0 of AZD1222 vaccination. These receptor sequences come from an adult in good health.

The chain employs TRBV4-3 and TRBJ1-2, with 7 bases fitting TRBD1. The CDR3 consists of 15 residues. The germline gives CDR1 LGHNA, CDR2 YSLEER. The J segment lost 6 bases and the V segment lost 0 bases, leaving 7 bases of the junction unmatched. CDR3 in amino acids: CASSQEGTVMDGYTF. The CDR3 DNA reads TGCGCCAGCAGCCAAGAAGGGACAGTGATGGATGGCTACACCTTC.

V and J are TRBV18 and TRBJ2-7; unclear D gene. V lost 1 base, J lost 5 bases, and 15 bases lay in between. The CDR3 is made up of 15 amino acids. Germline assignment: CDR1 KGHSH and CDR2 LQKENI. CDR3 region: CASSPRGESFHEQYF. CDR3 bases: TGTGCCAGCTCACCACGCGGAGAGTCTTTCCACGAGCAGTACTTC.

The CDR3 nucleotides are TGTGCCACCAGTGACCCCGGGACAGGGGGCGTAAGTGGCTATGGCTACACCTTC. Its protein is CATSDPGTGGVSGYGYTF. The rearrangement links TRBV24-1 to TRBJ1-2; 12 bases fit TRBD1. The junction had 12 bases not matched to a gene; V was cut back by 4 bases and J by 4 bases. CDR1 KGHDR and CDR2 SFDVKD come from the germline V gene. This CDR3 region has 18 residues.

This clone was seen once. The chain links TRBV3-1 (or the pseudogene TRBV3-2) to TRBJ1-1, with D possibly being TRBD1 (6 bases). Germline CDR1 is LGHDT and CDR2 is YNNKEL (reference sequence). The CDR3 totals 11 residues. V lost 4 bases to trimming and J lost 11 bases, with 11 bases between them. CDR3 DNA sequence: TGTGCCAGCAGCCTTCCAACAGGGGCTTTCTTT. Residues: CASSLPTGAFF.

V usage is TRBV12-1 and J usage is TRBJ1-2. TRBV12-1 is assigned pseudogene status. The CDR3 length is 14 residues. CDR3 loop: CAVRPWQLPYGYTF. CDR3 in DNA: TGTGCCGTTCGCCCCTGGCAACTTCCCTATGGCTACACCTTC.

The V gene is TRBV5-1, the J gene TRBJ1-6; 8 bases are a match to TRBD1. Germline loops: CDR1 SGHRS, CDR2 YFSETQ. The CDR3 covers 14 residues. V was pared by 5 bases and J by 8 bases, with 6 bases of the junction left unmatched. The CDR3, as DNA: TGCGCCAGCAGAGTGACAGGGGAGGATTCACCCCTCCACTTT. This codes for CASRVTGEDSPLHF.

V usage is TRBV19 and J usage is TRBJ2-7; 8 bases map to TRBD1. The V gene's germline CDR1 is LNHDA and CDR2 SQIVND (reference sequence). Trimming cost V 4 bases and J 2 bases; bases outside gene matches: 4. The CDR3 sequence is 14 residues long. CDR3 sequence (DNA): TGTGCCAGTAGTACCACAGGGGGAACCTACGAGCAGTACTTC. Amino acid sequence: CASSTTGGTYEQYF.

J is TRBJ1-1 and V is TRBV6-5; no firm D call. The CDR3 runs 14 residues. V lost 0 bases and J lost 1, with 6 bases in between. CDR1 and CDR2 (germline): MNHEY, SVGAGI. CDR3 nucleotide sequence: TGTGCCAGCAGTTACTCGGGAAGGAACACTGAAGCTTTCTTT. Protein sequence: CASSYSGRNTEAFF.

The chain carries TRBV14 and TRBJ2-3; D is undetermined. Germline CDR1 is SGHDN and CDR2 is FVKESK. The V end lost 4 bases, the J end lost 1 base, and 15 bases lay between the germline ends. This CDR3 has 16 residues. CDR3 region: CASSPGRNGGTDTQYF. As DNA, the CDR3 is TGTGCCAGCAGCCCTGGACGGAACGGCGGCACAGATACGCAGTATTTT.

The V and J genes are TRBV10-3 and TRBJ2-7, with a tentative D call TRBD1 (5 bases). The CDR3 totals 13 residues. The V gene's germline CDR1 is ENHRY and CDR2 SYGVKD. The V end was cut by 2 bases, the J end by 2 bases, with 7 bases between. In nucleotides, the CDR3 is TGTGCCATCAGTGAGCAGGGTACCTACGAGCAGTACTTC. It encodes CAISEQGTYEQYF.

As for this clone: At one end, the junction sequence differs from germline, possibly due to a read error. The CDR3 DNA sequence: TGTGCCAGCAGCGAAGACAGGGACTATGGCTACACCTTC. Translation gives CASSEDRDYGYTF. V usage is TRBV6-1 and J usage is TRBJ1-2; TRBD1 matches 7 bases. CDR1 MNHNS and CDR2 SASEGT come from the germline V gene. The CDR3 contains 13 residues.

The rearrangement joins TRBV27 to TRBJ1-1; perhaps TRBD1 as D (5 bases). This CDR3 has 13 residues. Between the trimmed V and J ends, which lost 3 bases and 6 bases, there was a span of 11 bases. CDR1 and CDR2 (germline): MNHEY, SMNVEV (reference sequence). The CDR3 here is CASSLGGEAEAFF. CDR3 coding DNA: TGTGCCAGCAGTTTGGGGGGGGAGGCTGAAGCTTTCTTT.

The chain carries TRBV11-2 and TRBJ1-1, with a weak D call TRBD1 (6 bases). CDR3 length: 15 residues. V gave up 0 bases and J gave up 4 bases, with 12 bases separating them. CDR1 is SGHAT and CDR2 is FQNNGV in the germline V gene. CDR3: CASSLEGGRATEAFF. The CDR3 coding sequence is TGTGCCAGCAGCTTAGAAGGGGGGCGCGCCACTGAAGCTTTCTTT.

The rearrangement links TRBV3-1 (or the pseudogene TRBV3-2) to TRBJ1-6; D is perhaps TRBD1 (6 bases). The CDR3 loop spans 15 amino acids. V was shortened by 1 base and J by 14 bases, with 18 bases between the two germline ends. Germline CDR1 LGHDT, CDR2 YNNKEL (reference sequence). The CDR3 spells CASSQAFGGAFTLHF. CDR3 in DNA: TGTGCCAGCAGCCAAGCGTTCGGGGGGGCTTTCACCCTCCACTTT.

The gene calls are TRBV6-6 and TRBJ1-2; tentatively, D is TRBD1 (6 bases). The CDR3 runs to 14 residues. From germline, CDR1 is MNHNY and CDR2 SVGAGI (reference sequence). The V end was cut by 8 bases, the J end by 0 bases, with 13 bases between. The CDR3 region is CASRTGTSNYGYTF. CDR3 DNA sequence: TGTGCCAGCCGAACAGGGACCTCTAACTATGGCTACACCTTC.

The chain links TRBV15 to TRBJ1-5; D ambiguous. Trimming removed 0 bases from V and 4 bases from J, with 10 bases in between. The CDR3 has 15 residues. Germline V CDR1 and CDR2: LNHNV, YYDKDF (reference sequence). CDR3 coding DNA: TGTGCCACCAGCAGAGATCACGGAGTGAATCAGCCCCAGCATTTT. This encodes CATSRDHGVNQPQHF.

This chain joins TRBV6-2 or TRBV6-3 and TRBJ2-5; 14 bases line up with TRBD2. V gave up 5 bases and J gave up 6 bases; unmatched junction bases: 17. This CDR3 is built from 19 residues. Germline CDR1 is MNHEY and CDR2 is SVGEGT. CDR3 nucleotide sequence: TGTGCCAGCAGTGCTACACGTTCGACCGGGACTAGCGGGAGAAAGACCCAGTACTTC. Amino acid sequence: CASSATRSTGTSGRKTQYF.

The chain combines TRBV2 with TRBJ1-2; 7 nucleotides agree with TRBD1. This CDR3 comprises 12 residues. Germline V gives CDR1 SNHLY, CDR2 FYNNEI. Trimming cost V 6 bases and J 4 bases; bases outside gene matches: 2. CDR3 coding DNA: TGTGCCAGCAGGGGGGACAGCTATGGCTACACCTTC. Encoded protein: CASRGDSYGYTF.

This chain connects TRBV18 to TRBJ1-1; D unresolved. The CDR3 extends over 13 amino acids. Germline-derived CDR1 and CDR2 are KGHSH and LQKENI. The V and J ends lost 7 bases and 3 bases respectively, with 12 bases between them. The CDR3 is CASWSPRYTEAFF. CDR3 DNA: TGTGCCAGCTGGTCTCCGAGGTACACTGAAGCTTTCTTT.

The genes are TRBV13 and TRBJ2-7; a weak D match, TRBD1 (6 bases). Germline V gives CDR1 PRHDT, CDR2 FYEKMQ (reference sequence). The germline V and J ends were trimmed by 5 bases and 1 base, with 12 bases remaining between them. The CDR3 length is 14 residues. Here the CDR3 DNA reads TGTGCCAGCAGCCCCCCGGACAGATCCTACGAGCAGTACTTC. Its translation is CASSPPDRSYEQYF. The full variable domain, rest sourced from reference TRBV13 and TRBJ2-7, is AAGVIQSPRHLIKEKRETATLKCYPIPRHDTVYWYQQGPGQDPQFLISFYEKMQSDKGSIPDRFSAQQFSDYHSELNMSSLELGDSALYFCASSPPDRSYEQYFGPGTRLTVT.

The chain recombines TRBV7-9 with TRBJ1-3; the D is unclear. Germline-derived CDR1 and CDR2 are SEHNR and FQNEAQ (reference sequence). The CDR3 runs to 15 residues. V shed 3 bases and J shed 0 bases, with 9 bases lying between them. This CDR3 is CASSFSDSSGNTIYF. CDR3 nucleotides: TGTGCCAGCAGCTTTTCGGATTCCTCTGGAAACACCATATATTTT.

This chain links TRBV5-1 with TRBJ2-5, with D unresolved. Germline CDR1 SGHRS, CDR2 YFSETQ. Trimming took 6 bases from V and 1 from J, leaving 13 bases between them. The CDR3 extends over 14 amino acids. The CDR3 spells CASKPSVTQETQYF. The CDR3 region has the DNA TGCGCCAGCAAACCATCGGTCACCCAAGAGACCCAGTACTTC.

This clone showed up just a few times. The chain has TRBV9 and TRBJ1-1; D uncertain. The CDR3 consists of 15 residues. Germline CDR1 SGDLS, CDR2 YYNGEE. V was cut by 2 bases and J by 10 bases, with 21 bases left in between. Here the CDR3 reads CASSVHPGDVLGAFF. In DNA, the CDR3 is TGTGCCAGCAGCGTCCATCCCGGTGACGTCCTCGGAGCTTTCTTT.

The table lists this clone with a few counts. J is TRBJ1-1 and V is TRBV27; D not certain. The CDR3 has 14 amino acids. Germline V CDR1 and CDR2: MNHEY, SMNVEV (reference sequence). The ends were cut back, 2 bases at V and 1 base at J, with 8 bases in the middle. The CDR3 nucleotides read TGTGCCAGCAGTTTAGTGGCCGGGAACACTGAAGCTTTCTTT. It yields the protein CASSLVAGNTEAFF.

The chain is built from TRBV11-3 and TRBJ2-3; a possible D gene is TRBD2 (5 bases). Trimming removed 5 bases from V and 3 bases from J, with 15 bases in between. This CDR3 comprises 15 residues. Germline V gives CDR1 SGHNT, CDR2 YENEEA. Here the CDR3 DNA reads TGTGCCAGCAGCCGAGGGTTAAGCTCAACAGATACGCAGTATTTT. Residues: CASSRGLSSTDTQYF.

V is TRBV5-8 and J is TRBJ1-5, with D maybe TRBD1 (6 bases). There are 16 residues in the CDR3. Germline V lookup: CDR1 SGHTS, CDR2 YDEGEE. V shed 1 base and J shed 7 bases, with 18 bases lying between them. The CDR3: CASSLRQGPKKQPQHF. The CDR3 DNA follows: TGTGCCAGCAGCTTGAGGCAGGGGCCGAAAAAACAGCCCCAGCATTTT. Variable domain in full (rest from reference TRBV5-8 and TRBJ1-5): EAGVTQSPTHLIKTRGQQATLRCSPISGHTSVYWYQQALGLGLQFLLWYDEGEERNRGNFPPRFSGRQFPNYSSELNVNALELEDSALYLCASSLRQGPKKQPQHFGDGTRLSIL.

The V and J genes are TRBV6-2 or TRBV6-3 and TRBJ2-5; 10 bases line up with TRBD2. The ends lost 5 bases at V and 1 base at J; junction bases unmatched: 7. This CDR3 region has 16 residues. Germline V CDR1 and CDR2: MNHEY, SVGEGT. The CDR3 reads CASSRERGGPQETQYF. The CDR3 DNA reads TGTGCCAGCAGTAGAGAGCGGGGGGGTCCCCAAGAGACCCAGTACTTC.